A single sample gave rise to the 15 T cell receptor beta chains below, sequenced in a study of T-cell reconstitution after alpha-beta-depleted transplantation in children. A library of TCRbeta sequences, prepared with unique molecular identifiers, was generated. TCRdb processed the PCR reads anew with MiXCR; each CDR3 protein has one entry. The profile shows 240,000 or so distinct CDR3 sequences, about 11% of them singletons. The sample in question was PBMCs from the stem cell graft donor, obtained from the stem cell graft. Every receptor here comes from a human donor who donated a stem cell graft to a child with acute lymphoblastic leukemia.

This clonotype was picked up a small number of times. CDR3 nucleotides: TGCGCCAGCAGCTGGGGACAGGGTACCTACGAGCAGTACTTC. Amino acid sequence: CASSWGQGTYEQYF. The chain carries TRBV5-1 and TRBJ2-7, with TRBD1 matching over 9 bases. Germline-derived CDR1 and CDR2 are SGHRS and YFSETQ. The CDR3 runs 14 residues. J was trimmed by 2 bases and V by 3 bases; bases with no gene match: 3.

The V and J genes are TRBV3-1 and TRBJ1-1; D not resolved. This CDR3 has 15 residues. Trimming took 3 bases from V and 1 from J, leaving 12 bases between them. Germline V gene lookup returns CDR1 LGHDT and CDR2 YNNKEL (reference sequence). CDR3 sequence reads: CASSHGLERNTEAFF. CDR3 bases: TGTGCCAGCAGCCACGGACTCGAACGGAACACTGAAGCTTTCTTT.

The chain employs TRBV2 and TRBJ1-4; TRBD1 might be the D (6 bases). Germline CDR1 and CDR2: SNHLY and FYNNEI. This CDR3 region has 14 residues. V was clipped by 9 bases and J by 8 bases, with 19 bases between them. CDR3: CASRTGPFGEKLFF. The DNA of the CDR3 is TGTGCCAGTCGCACAGGGCCGTTCGGGGAAAAACTGTTTTTT.

This clonotype was picked up many times. The J gene is TRBJ1-1, the V gene TRBV5-4, with a weak D call TRBD1 (5 bases). This CDR3 spans 15 amino acids. Trimming stripped 4 bases from V and 1 base from J, with 14 bases between. CDR1 and CDR2 from the germline V gene are SGHNT and YYREEE (reference sequence). Written as DNA, the CDR3 is TGTGCCAGCAGCCCGACAGCCGGGAAGAACACTGAAGCTTTCTTT. This translates into CASSPTAGKNTEAFF. The full variable domain, completed using reference TRBV5-4 and TRBJ1-1, is ETGVTQSPTHLIKTRGQQVTLRCSSQSGHNTVSWYQQALGQGPQFIFQYYREEENGRGNFPPRFSGLQFPNYSSELNVNALELDDSALYLCASSPTAGKNTEAFFGQGTRLTVV.

This clonotype came up a few times. The chain is built from TRBV18 and TRBJ1-5; D remains ambiguous. The CDR3 contains 17 residues. Germline V gene data show CDR1 as KGHSH and CDR2 as LQKENI. Trimming took off 2 bases at V and 0 bases at J, with 14 bases between the two ends. The CDR3 is CASSPNFRPHSNQPQHF. In nucleotides, the CDR3 is TGTGCCAGCTCACCAAATTTTAGGCCACATAGCAATCAGCCCCAGCATTTT.

This clonotype occurred many times. The genes are TRBV9 and TRBJ2-5, with D perhaps matching TRBD1 (5 bases). This CDR3 spans 14 amino acids. The ends were cut back, 0 bases at V and 4 bases at J, with 10 bases in the middle. The germline gives CDR1 SGDLS, CDR2 YYNGEE. Here the CDR3 DNA reads TGTGCCAGCAGCGTAGGGTCAGGGTTAGAGACCCAGTACTTC. Translating gives CASSVGSGLETQYF.

This clonotype was seen many times. The rearrangement uses TRBV7-2 and TRBJ2-7; D remains unclear. This CDR3 has 13 amino acids. Trimming took 1 base from V and 1 from J, leaving 5 bases between them. Per the germline V gene, CDR1 is SGHTA and CDR2 is FQGNSA. CDR3 coding DNA: TGTGCCAGCAGCTTAGGGATGTCCTACGAGCAGTACTTC. Translated, it gives CASSLGMSYEQYF. Full variable domain (remainder filled in from reference TRBV7-2 and TRBJ2-7): GAGVSQSPSNKVTEKGKDVELRCDPISGHTALYWYRQSLGQGLEFLIYFQGNSAPDKSGLPSDRFSAERTGGSVSTLTIQRTQQEDSAVYLCASSLGMSYEQYFGPGTRLTVT.

This clonotype came up many times. The chain links TRBV6-2 or TRBV6-3 to TRBJ2-5; D is ambiguous. CDR1 is MNHEY, CDR2 SVGEGT, per germline. The CDR3 totals 11 residues. With 2 bases removed from V and 4 bases from J, the gap between germline ends came to 2 bases. The DNA of the CDR3 is TGTGCCAGCAGTTACGGAGAGACCCAGTACTTC. Its protein is CASSYGETQYF.

The V gene is TRBV5-4, the J gene TRBJ1-2; D is undetermined. This CDR3 region has 12 residues. Germline CDR1 SGHNT, CDR2 YYREEE (reference sequence). With 4 bases removed from V and 6 bases from J, the gap between germline ends came to 10 bases. CDR3 sequence: CASSAWGDGYTF. The CDR3 DNA sequence: TGTGCCAGCAGCGCCTGGGGAGATGGCTACACCTTC.

This clonotype was observed once. This chain links TRBV5-1 with TRBJ1-6; D unclear. This CDR3 has 14 amino acids. Germline lookup yields CDR1 SGHRS and CDR2 YFSETQ. V was pared by 0 bases and J by 10 bases, with 11 bases between. In DNA form, the CDR3 reads TGCGCCAGCAGCTTGGCCCGGGATGACTCACCCCTCCACTTT. This translates into CASSLARDDSPLHF.

This clonotype was found many times. The chain has TRBV4-1 and TRBJ2-2, with 11 bases that match TRBD2. V lost 4 bases and J lost 6; bases outside the gene matches: 13. CDR3 length: 18 amino acids. Germline V gene sequence: CDR1 MGHRA, CDR2 YSYEKL. CDR3 protein: CASSLFLAGGPVAGELFF. Written as DNA, the CDR3 is TGCGCCAGCAGCCTTTTTTTAGCGGGAGGGCCGGTCGCCGGGGAGCTGTTTTTT.

This clonotype was seen repeatedly, ten times or more. V usage is TRBV12-5 and J usage is TRBJ2-3; D remains ambiguous. CDR1 LGHNT and CDR2 FRNRAP come from the germline V gene. V was shortened by 3 bases and J by 2 bases, with 21 bases between the two germline ends. CDR3 size: 18 residues. The CDR3 DNA reads as TGTGCTAGTGGTTTTTTAAGTCGGCTAACCGATGACACAGATACGCAGTATTTT. Translation gives CASGFLSRLTDDTDTQYF.

This clonotype was observed many times. The V and J genes are TRBV25-1 and TRBJ1-4, with D uncertain. This CDR3 is 15 amino acids long. The V gene lost 1 base and the J gene lost 3 bases, with 9 bases spanning the gap. Germline V CDR1 and CDR2: MGHDK, SYGVNS. As DNA, the CDR3 is TGTGCCAGCAGTGAATCCTTCCTCTCTAATGAAAAACTGTTTTTT. Translated: CASSESFLSNEKLFF. The full variable domain, completed using reference TRBV25-1 and TRBJ1-4, is EADIYQTPRYLVIGTGKKITLECSQTMGHDKMYWYQQDPGMELHLIHYSYGVNSTEKGDLSSESTVSRIRTEHFPLTLESARPSHTSQYLCASSESFLSNEKLFFGSGTQLSVL.

This clonotype was counted many times. This chain joins TRBV4-3 and TRBJ2-7; D is perhaps TRBD2 (6 bases). The V gene's germline CDR1 is LGHNA and CDR2 YSLEER. V dropped 0 bases and J dropped 3 bases, with 15 bases sitting between them. The CDR3 consists of 16 residues. The CDR3 DNA reads TGCGCCAGCAGCCAAGATGGACCCCCGCGGGGCTACGAGCAGTACTTC. It is translated as CASSQDGPPRGYEQYF.

This clonotype was counted once. One end of the junction does not line up with germline, which may come from a read error. The gene calls are TRBV6-5 and TRBJ1-5; D is unclear. Germline assignment: CDR1 MNHEY and CDR2 SVGAGI. This CDR3 has 15 amino acids. The DNA of the CDR3 is TGTGCCGGCAGTTATGGGCCAGGTAGCAATCAGCCCCAGCATTTT. Amino acid sequence: CAGSYGPGSNQPQHF.